The TCR beta chain described here comes from a study of blood T cell repertoires in COVID-19. V gave up 0 bases and J gave up 7 bases; unmatched junction bases: 7. CDR3 length: 17 residues. Germline values: CDR1 LGHDT, CDR2 YNNKEL (reference sequence). Only in-frame clones appear in the TCRdb table, and some are missing; sequencing was by immunoSEQ multiplex PCR. The table records some 150,000 clones, roughly 89% of them present only once. The V and J genes are TRBV3-1 (or the pseudogene TRBV3-2) and TRBJ2-1, with 12 bases that match TRBD2. This TCR derives from a man younger than 30 with active or convalescent COVID-19. What was sequenced was peripheral blood. CDR3 coding DNA: TGTGCCAGCAGCCAAGACTATTTCACTAGCGGGGGGAATGAGCAGTTCTTC. Translated, it gives CASSQDYFTSGGNEQFF.